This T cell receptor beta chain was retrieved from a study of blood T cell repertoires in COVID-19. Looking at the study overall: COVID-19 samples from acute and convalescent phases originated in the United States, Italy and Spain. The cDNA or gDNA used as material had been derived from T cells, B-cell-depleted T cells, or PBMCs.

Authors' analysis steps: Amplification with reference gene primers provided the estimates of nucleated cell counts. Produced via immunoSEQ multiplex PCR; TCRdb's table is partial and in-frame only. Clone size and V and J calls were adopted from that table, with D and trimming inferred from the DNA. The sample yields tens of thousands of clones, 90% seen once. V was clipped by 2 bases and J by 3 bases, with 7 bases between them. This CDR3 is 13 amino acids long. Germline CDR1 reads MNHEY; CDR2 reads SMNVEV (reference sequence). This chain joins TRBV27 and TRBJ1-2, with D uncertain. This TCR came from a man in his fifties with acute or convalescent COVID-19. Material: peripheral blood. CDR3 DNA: TGTGCCAGCAGTTTAACGGGATACTATGGCTACACCTTC. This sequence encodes CASSLTGYYGYTF.